A single TCR beta chain is shown here with its context. This specimen comes from a study of neurological immune-mediated disorders. MiXCR, applied by TCRdb to the 5' RACE reads, yields one record per CDR3 protein. The sample has about 66,000 distinct CDR3 sequences, 3% to 4% seen once; the top ten hold around 3.8%. Trimming left V 0 bases short and J 0 bases short, with 18 bases between. This CDR3 is 19 amino acids long. Looked up from germline, CDR1 is MGHRA and CDR2 is YSYEKL. The genes are TRBV4-1 and TRBJ2-4; possibly TRBD2 for D (5 bases). This sequence originates from a man in his forties or fifties with multiple sclerosis. The sequenced material came from PBMCs. The CDR3 region is CASSQDNLSRALAKNIQYF. CDR3 bases: TGCGCCAGCAGCCAAGATAATCTTTCGCGGGCTCTAGCCAAAAACATTCAGTACTTC.